Listed below are T cell receptor beta chains from one sample, sequenced in a study of shared clonotypes between healthy human individuals. Profiling relied on immunoSEQ multiplex PCR, and the TCRdb table lists in-frame clones only, not all of them. The data contain about 2.1 million clones, about 93% of them singletons. The source material was naive CD8+ T cells from PBMCs. The receptor set was obtained from a man younger than 30 in good health. Some clones in this sample may be carry-over from other donors' samples. Both conserved end residues are part of each CDR3. Fields, in order: V gene, D gene, J gene, clone size, CDR3 protein, CDR3 DNA. The D gene is left open where the match is weak. Clone size, where shown, is once, few, many, or a class for clones that have expanded.

v_call: TRBV7-8
d_call: -
j_call: TRBJ1-4
clone_size: -
cdr3_aa: CASSLAGGVNEKLFF
cdr3_nt: TGTGCCAGCAGCTTAGCCGGGGGGGTTAATGAAAAACTGTTTTTT

v_call: TRBV5-5
d_call: -
j_call: TRBJ2-5
clone_size: -
cdr3_aa: CASSAPGAETQYF
cdr3_nt: TGTGCCAGCAGCGCCCCGGGGGCAGAGACCCAGTACTTC

v_call: TRBV7-2
d_call: -
j_call: TRBJ2-7
clone_size: -
cdr3_aa: CASSLGTRDYEQYF
cdr3_nt: TGTGCCAGCAGCTTAGGGACCCGCGACTACGAGCAGTACTTC

v_call: TRBV4-1
d_call: -
j_call: TRBJ1-5
clone_size: -
cdr3_aa: CASSPNPYSNQPQHF
cdr3_nt: TGCGCCAGCAGCCCTAATCCATATAGCAATCAGCCCCAGCATTTT

v_call: TRBV9
d_call: -
j_call: TRBJ1-1
clone_size: -
cdr3_aa: CASSVDAGTEAFF
cdr3_nt: TGTGCCAGCAGCGTAGACGCTGGCACTGAAGCTTTCTTT

v_call: TRBV5-1
d_call: -
j_call: TRBJ1-5
clone_size: -
cdr3_aa: CASSLVGLGESNQPQHF
cdr3_nt: TGCGCCAGCAGCTTGGTTGGTTTGGGGGAATCTAATCAGCCCCAGCATTTT

v_call: TRBV7-2
d_call: TRBD1
j_call: TRBJ1-2
clone_size: few
cdr3_aa: CASSSTGSYGYTF
cdr3_nt: TGTGCCAGCAGCTCGACAGGGTCCTATGGCTACACCTTC

v_call: TRBV28
d_call: TRBD1
j_call: TRBJ1-1
clone_size: -
cdr3_aa: CASSMQGVSTEAFF
cdr3_nt: TGTGCCAGCAGTATGCAGGGGGTTAGCACTGAAGCTTTCTTT

v_call: TRBV7-2
d_call: -
j_call: TRBJ1-4
clone_size: -
cdr3_aa: CASSPTATNEKLFF
cdr3_nt: TGTGCCAGCAGCCCCACAGCAACTAATGAAAAACTGTTTTTT

v_call: TRBV4-2
d_call: -
j_call: TRBJ2-1
clone_size: -
cdr3_aa: CASSQDGGWGSSYNEQFF
cdr3_nt: TGTGCCAGCAGCCAAGACGGTGGCTGGGGGAGCTCCTACAATGAGCAGTTCTTC

v_call: TRBV5-4
d_call: -
j_call: TRBJ2-1
clone_size: -
cdr3_aa: CASSSPSSYNEQFF
cdr3_nt: TGTGCCAGCAGCTCCCCCAGCTCCTACAATGAGCAGTTCTTC

v_call: TRBV27
d_call: -
j_call: TRBJ2-7
clone_size: -
cdr3_aa: CASSLSGYYKQYF
cdr3_nt: TGTGCCAGCAGTTTATCTGGGTACTACAAGCAGTACTTC

v_call: TRBV7-9
d_call: -
j_call: TRBJ2-3
clone_size: -
cdr3_aa: CASSNFLRDTQYF
cdr3_nt: TGTGCCAGCAGTAATTTCCTTCGAGATACGCAGTATTTT

v_call: TRBV4-1
d_call: -
j_call: TRBJ2-7
clone_size: -
cdr3_aa: CASSLGASSYEQYF
cdr3_nt: TGCGCCAGCAGCCTGGGGGCGAGCTCCTACGAGCAGTACTTC

v_call: TRBV28
d_call: -
j_call: TRBJ1-5
clone_size: -
cdr3_aa: CASSLYRQSNQPQHF
cdr3_nt: TGTGCCAGCAGTTTATATAGACAGAGCAATCAGCCCCAGCATTTT

v_call: TRBV7-9
d_call: -
j_call: TRBJ2-1
clone_size: -
cdr3_aa: CASSWDRAEYNEQFF
cdr3_nt: TGTGCCAGCAGTTGGGACCGGGCCGAATACAATGAGCAGTTCTTC